Listed here are 14 T cell receptor beta chains from one sample, sequenced in a study of regulatory T cells in long-lasting Graves disease. Time point specified: persistent/refractory GD, antithyroid drugs over 5 years with positive TRAb. From PBMCs, RNA was extracted and then used to make the TCR library. CDR3-region Arm-PCR and iRepertoire HTBI primers produced the TCR beta libraries. TCRdb fed the multiplex PCR reads into MiXCR, producing one record per CDR3 protein. The repertoire holds 400,000 to 500,000 distinct CDR3 sequences, with roughly 20% as singletons. Sample: peripheral blood mononuclear cells (PBMCs), taken when the disease was refractory, from a patient treated with antithyroid drugs. These TCRs come from a female donor with Graves disease.

This clonotype was counted many times. V usage is TRBV11-2 and J usage is TRBJ2-2; no clear D gene. Looked up from germline, CDR1 is SGHAT and CDR2 is FQNNGV. The CDR3 length is 14 residues. V gave up 2 bases and J gave up 4 bases, with 8 bases separating them. The CDR3 loop reads CASSLRWPTGELFF. CDR3 in DNA: TGTGCCAGCAGCTTACGCTGGCCCACCGGGGAGCTGTTTTTT.

In its sample, this clonotype was seen many times. This chain connects TRBV6-5 to TRBJ2-7, with 8 bases fitting TRBD2. The CDR3 totals 16 residues. J lost 1 base, V lost 4 bases, and 9 bases had no gene match. Germline loops: CDR1 MNHEY, CDR2 SVGAGI. CDR3 residues: CASSWALSGMSYEQYF. In DNA form, the CDR3 reads TGTGCCAGCAGTTGGGCCCTTAGCGGGATGTCCTACGAGCAGTACTTC.

To note about this clonotype: This may stem from a read error, because a much larger clone lies one nucleotide away. In DNA, the CDR3 is TGTGTCAGCAGCCCCCGCCGGACTAGCGGGAACAAGGCCTACGAGCAGTACTTC. This translates into CVSSPRRTSGNKAYEQYF. The gene calls are TRBV9 and TRBJ2-7; 12 bases are shared with TRBD2. Germline CDR1 and CDR2: SGDLS and YYNGEE. There are 18 residues in the CDR3.

In its sample, this clonotype was seen many times. The chain is built from TRBV28 and TRBJ1-1, with D tentatively TRBD1 (5 bases). CDR3 length: 15 residues. V lost 3 bases to trimming and J lost 3 bases, with 14 bases between them. In germline, CDR1 is MDHEN, CDR2 SYDVKM. The CDR3 DNA follows: TGTGCCAGCAGTTTTAGGGGCGGTGTGGACACTGAAGCTTTCTTT. It is translated as CASSFRGGVDTEAFF.

A few counts support this clonotype. V usage is TRBV7-9 and J usage is TRBJ2-7; no clear D gene. V was cut by 5 bases and J by 3 bases, with 8 bases left in between. The CDR3 has 12 amino acids. CDR1 SEHNR and CDR2 FQNEAQ come from the germline V gene (reference sequence). CDR3 DNA sequence: TGTGCCAGCAGCCGGTTGGACTACGAGCAGTACTTC. This codes for CASSRLDYEQYF.

This chain connects TRBV4-1 to TRBJ2-7; D might be TRBD1 (6 bases). The length of the CDR3 is 14 residues. V lost 3 bases, J lost 4 bases, and 13 bases lay in between. CDR1 is MGHRA, CDR2 YSYEKL, per germline. The CDR3 DNA sequence: TGCGCCAGCAGCCATCCTACAGGGTCATACGAGCAGTACTTC. Encoded protein: CASSHPTGSYEQYF.

This clonotype was observed at least ten times. V and J are TRBV11-2 and TRBJ1-4; D uncertain. The germline CDR1 and CDR2 sequences are SGHAT and FQNNGV. The V gene lost 5 bases and the J gene lost 3 bases, with 4 bases spanning the gap. This CDR3 contains 12 residues. The CDR3 bases are TGTGCCAGCAGCCGGGCTAATGAAAAACTGTTTTTT. Translated, it gives CASSRANEKLFF.

This clonotype was observed at least ten times. The chain recombines TRBV12-5 with TRBJ2-2; D call uncertain. CDR1 and CDR2 from the germline V gene are LGHNT and FRNRAP. CDR3 length: 17 amino acids. The V end was cut by 0 bases, the J end by 9 bases, with 20 bases between. CDR3 bases: TGTGCTAGTGGTTTGGTATTGAGTGACGACTTCAAAAGGGAGCTGTTTTTT. Translation: CASGLVLSDDFKRELFF.

This clonotype was seen repeatedly, ten times or more. The chain is built from TRBV27 and TRBJ1-5; D perhaps matches TRBD1 (6 bases). From germline, CDR1 is MNHEY and CDR2 SMNVEV (reference sequence). There are 16 residues in the CDR3. Between the trimmed V and J ends, which lost 3 bases and 12 bases, there was a span of 24 bases. CDR3 DNA: TGTGCCAGCAGTTTTGTTTCAGGGGTCCCTATCGGCCTCCAGCATTTT. Protein: CASSFVSGVPIGLQHF.

This clonotype was seen more than once but under ten times. The chain recombines TRBV7-2 with TRBJ2-7, with D possibly matching TRBD2 (6 bases). The V gene lost 1 base and the J gene lost 0 bases, with 13 bases spanning the gap. This CDR3 contains 16 residues. Germline loops: CDR1 SGHTA, CDR2 FQGNSA. For the CDR3, the DNA is TGTGCCAGCAGCTTAGGGTCTAGCGTCCCCTCCTACGAGCAGTACTTC. Residues: CASSLGSSVPSYEQYF.

This clonotype appeared many times. The chain carries TRBV10-3 and TRBJ1-1; 9 bases match TRBD1. Germline-derived CDR1 and CDR2 are ENHRY and SYGVKD. V lost 7 bases and J lost 4; bases outside the gene matches: 10. The CDR3 totals 15 residues. The CDR3 loop is CAITGDRARSTEAFF. DNA of the CDR3: TGTGCCATCACCGGGGACAGGGCCAGATCCACTGAAGCTTTCTTT.

As for this clonotype: A much larger clone is a single base away; this may be a read error. The rearrangement uses TRBV6-9 and TRBJ2-7; maybe TRBD1 (5 bases). V lost 3 bases and J 5 bases, leaving 14 bases between the germline ends. Germline CDR1 is MNHGY and CDR2 is SVAAGI. The CDR3 runs to 14 residues. CDR3: CASSYDSVLDEQYF. The DNA for the CDR3 is TGTGCCAGCAGTTACGACAGTGTCTTGGACGAGCAGTACTTC.

The chain couples TRBV12-5 to TRBJ2-7; D not resolved. With 4 bases removed from V and 3 bases from J, the gap between germline ends came to 10 bases. Germline CDR1 and CDR2: LGHNT and FRNRAP. The CDR3 length is 13 residues. The CDR3 reads CASGCSRVYEQYF. CDR3 bases: TGTGCTAGTGGTTGCAGTAGGGTCTACGAGCAGTACTTC.

This clonotype occurred many times. This chain connects TRBV2 to TRBJ2-5, with no clear D. Trimming stripped 0 bases from V and 2 bases from J, with 13 bases between. Germline V lookup: CDR1 SNHLY, CDR2 FYNNEI. This CDR3 contains 16 residues. CDR3 bases: TGTGCCAGCAGTGAAGCGCTTCAGAGAAAACAAGAGACCCAGTACTTC. As protein: CASSEALQRKQETQYF. Drawing the rest from reference TRBV2 and TRBJ2-5, the complete variable domain is EPEVTQTPSHQVTQMGQEVILRCVPISNHLYFYWYRQILGQKVEFLVSFYNNEISEKSEIFDDQFSVERPDGSNFTLKIRSTKLEDSAMYFCASSEALQRKQETQYFGPGTRLLVL.